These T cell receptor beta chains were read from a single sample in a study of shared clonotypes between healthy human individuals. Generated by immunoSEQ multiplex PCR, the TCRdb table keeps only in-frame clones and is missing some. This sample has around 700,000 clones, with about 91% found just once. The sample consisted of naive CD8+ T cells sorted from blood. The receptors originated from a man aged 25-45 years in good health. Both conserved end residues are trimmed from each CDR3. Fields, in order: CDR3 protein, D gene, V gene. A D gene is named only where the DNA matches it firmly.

CDR3 protein: ASSLGTGLNTEAF
D gene: TRBD1
V gene: TRBV2

CDR3 protein: ASSFTGRGKLF
D gene: -
V gene: TRBV28

CDR3 protein: ASSLNWVGKYEQY
D gene: -
V gene: TRBV23-1

CDR3 protein: ASSVVQIYNEQF
D gene: -
V gene: TRBV9

CDR3 protein: ASSTPEFTDTQY
D gene: -
V gene: TRBV2

CDR3 protein: ASSPWGRADTQY
D gene: -
V gene: TRBV9

CDR3 protein: ASSVEGTASYEQY
D gene: TRBD1
V gene: TRBV9

CDR3 protein: AAGSDTEAF
D gene: -
V gene: TRBV19

CDR3 protein: ASSAGQGVDLETQY
D gene: TRBD1
V gene: TRBV9

CDR3 protein: ASSLIFGAGETQY
D gene: -
V gene: TRBV27

CDR3 protein: ASSPVTGSRETQY
D gene: TRBD1
V gene: TRBV18

CDR3 protein: ASSHSAGGPIEQY
D gene: TRBD2
V gene: TRBV4-1

CDR3 protein: ASSYSVSGANVLT
D gene: -
V gene: TRBV6-6

CDR3 protein: ASSLAGTSSYNEQF
D gene: TRBD2
V gene: TRBV11-2

CDR3 protein: ASSYSTVAGYNEQF
D gene: TRBD2
V gene: TRBV6-5

CDR3 protein: ASSPAGDARGRGNTEAF
D gene: TRBD1
V gene: TRBV18

CDR3 protein: ASSSILAGVYEQY
D gene: TRBD2
V gene: TRBV7-9

CDR3 protein: ASSVGPRTEAF
D gene: -
V gene: TRBV2

CDR3 protein: ASSPFGNEQF
D gene: -
V gene: TRBV14

CDR3 protein: ASSLDPDISIIYEQY
D gene: -
V gene: TRBV5-1

CDR3 protein: ASSATLSSYNEQF
D gene: -
V gene: TRBV9

CDR3 protein: ASSLMGSTDTQY
D gene: -
V gene: TRBV7-2

CDR3 protein: ASSLSVEGTGELF
D gene: -
V gene: TRBV27

CDR3 protein: ASSSFLAGAYNEQF
D gene: TRBD2
V gene: TRBV27

CDR3 protein: ASTTPGITGELF
D gene: -
V gene: TRBV27

CDR3 protein: ASTSGIYNEQF
D gene: TRBD2
V gene: TRBV19

CDR3 protein: ASSLEGDSLYEQY
D gene: -
V gene: TRBV7-2

CDR3 protein: ASSQDLTLYEQY
D gene: -
V gene: TRBV5-1

CDR3 protein: AWSGETSYNEQF
D gene: -
V gene: TRBV30

CDR3 protein: ASSLAVAGGYEQY
D gene: TRBD2
V gene: TRBV7-8

CDR3 protein: ASSLAGTGFYEQY
D gene: TRBD1
V gene: TRBV27

CDR3 protein: SVEEPNRGYNEQF
D gene: TRBD1
V gene: TRBV29-1

CDR3 protein: ASSKGDRKQY
D gene: TRBD1
V gene: TRBV7-9

CDR3 protein: ARNRIPNQPQH
D gene: -
V gene: TRBV7-3

CDR3 protein: ASSWTSGTGYEQY
D gene: TRBD2
V gene: TRBV27

CDR3 protein: ASTERQGANTGELF
D gene: TRBD1
V gene: TRBV4-1

CDR3 protein: ASSPSGTSAFTDTQY
D gene: TRBD2
V gene: TRBV19

CDR3 protein: SVEAGQGGFPDTQY
D gene: TRBD1
V gene: TRBV29-1

CDR3 protein: ASSGTVTDTQY
D gene: -
V gene: TRBV6-5

CDR3 protein: ASRQPDRGGETQY
D gene: TRBD1
V gene: TRBV28

CDR3 protein: ASSNNEKLF
D gene: -
V gene: TRBV6-5

CDR3 protein: ASSSKYEQY
D gene: -
V gene: TRBV7-8

CDR3 protein: ASSYTGGGKSYEQY
D gene: TRBD2
V gene: TRBV7-9

CDR3 protein: ASSAPRVPGELF
D gene: -
V gene: TRBV9

CDR3 protein: ASSLTQGMEQY
D gene: -
V gene: TRBV5-8

CDR3 protein: ASSLGLYNEQF
D gene: -
V gene: TRBV27

CDR3 protein: ASRDRGLSLDTEAF
D gene: TRBD1
V gene: TRBV19

CDR3 protein: ASSPRDFNEQF
D gene: -
V gene: TRBV7-8

CDR3 protein: ASSEGGAGLSPLH
D gene: -
V gene: TRBV6-4

CDR3 protein: ASSHRTGYGHT
D gene: TRBD1
V gene: TRBV2

CDR3 protein: SVEDPDRPSYGYT
D gene: -
V gene: TRBV29-1

CDR3 protein: ASSIWVTQPQH
D gene: -
V gene: TRBV19